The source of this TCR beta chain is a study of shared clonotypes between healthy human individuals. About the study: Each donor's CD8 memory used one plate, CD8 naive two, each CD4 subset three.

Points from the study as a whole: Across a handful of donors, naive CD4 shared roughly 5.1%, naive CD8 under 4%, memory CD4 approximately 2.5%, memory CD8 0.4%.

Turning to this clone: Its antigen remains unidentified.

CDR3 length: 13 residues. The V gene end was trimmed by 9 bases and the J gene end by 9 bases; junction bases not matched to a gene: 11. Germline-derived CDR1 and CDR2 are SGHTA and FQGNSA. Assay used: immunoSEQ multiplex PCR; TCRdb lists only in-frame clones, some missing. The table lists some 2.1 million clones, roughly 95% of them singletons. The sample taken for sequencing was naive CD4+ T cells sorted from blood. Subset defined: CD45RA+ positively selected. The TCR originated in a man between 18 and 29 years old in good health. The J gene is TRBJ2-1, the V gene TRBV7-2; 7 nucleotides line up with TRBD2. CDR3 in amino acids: CASSGSGMGEQFF. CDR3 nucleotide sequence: TGTGCCAGTAGCGGGTCTGGGATGGGTGAGCAGTTCTTC. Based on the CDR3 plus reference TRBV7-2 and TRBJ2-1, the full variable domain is GAGVSQSPSNKVTEKGKDVELRCDPISGHTALYWYRQSLGQGLEFLIYFQGNSAPDKSGLPSDRFSAERTGGSVSTLTIQRTQQEDSAVYLCASSGSGMGEQFFGPGTRLTVL.